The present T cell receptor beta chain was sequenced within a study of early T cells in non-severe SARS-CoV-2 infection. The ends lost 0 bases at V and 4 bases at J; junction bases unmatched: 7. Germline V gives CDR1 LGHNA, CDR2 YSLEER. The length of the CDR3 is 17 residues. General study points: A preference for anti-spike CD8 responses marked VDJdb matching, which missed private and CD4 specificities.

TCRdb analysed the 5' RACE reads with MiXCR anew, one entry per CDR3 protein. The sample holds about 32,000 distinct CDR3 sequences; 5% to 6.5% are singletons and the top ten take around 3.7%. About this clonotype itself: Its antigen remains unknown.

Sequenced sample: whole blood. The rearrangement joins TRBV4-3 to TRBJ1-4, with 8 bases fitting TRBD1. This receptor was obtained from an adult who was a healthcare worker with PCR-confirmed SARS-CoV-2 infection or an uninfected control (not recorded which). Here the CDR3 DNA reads TGCGCCAGCAGCCAAGATCTTTACAGGGGGGTTAATGAAAAACTGTTTTTT. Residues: CASSQDLYRGVNEKLFF.